Shown below are 20 T cell receptor beta chains from a single sample sequenced in a study of control samples from healthy donors and cancer patients. Libraries were prepared by immunoSEQ multiplex PCR; TCRdb keeps only in-frame clonotypes and omits some of them. The repertoire has about 170,000 clones, 93% of them found once; the top ten carry roughly 3.9%. Sequencing used blood. The receptors derive from a woman aged 55-75 years in good health.

V usage is TRBV5-4 and J usage is TRBJ2-1, with 11 bases aligning to TRBD1. This CDR3 is built from 16 residues. The V gene end was trimmed by 1 base and the J gene end by 8 bases; junction bases not matched to a gene: 8. CDR1 and CDR2 (germline): SGHNT, YYREEE (reference sequence). The CDR3 DNA sequence: TGTGCCAGCAGCTTGCGGACAGGGGGCGTCACGGATGAGCAGTTCTTC. Protein product: CASSLRTGGVTDEQFF.

The chain is built from TRBV9 and TRBJ2-3, with 7 bases fitting TRBD2. Germline V lookup: CDR1 SGDLS, CDR2 YYNGEE. The J segment lost 3 bases and the V segment lost 3 bases, leaving 10 bases of the junction unmatched. The CDR3 runs 16 residues. DNA of the CDR3: TGTGCCAGCAGCGAGACCAGGACTAGACAAACAGATACGCAGTATTTT. This sequence encodes CASSETRTRQTDTQYF.

The rearrangement uses TRBV4-2 and TRBJ2-7, with 11 bases lining up with TRBD2. The CDR3 length is 17 residues. CDR1 and CDR2 (germline): LGHNA, YNFKEQ. The trim removed 1 base at V and 2 bases at J, leaving 7 bases unmatched. The CDR3 region has the DNA TGTGCCAGCAGCCAAGGTCAACTAGCGGGGGTTACCTACGAGCAGTACTTC. This gives the protein CASSQGQLAGVTYEQYF.

The V call is TRBV23-1, the J call TRBJ1-4; no clear D. TRBV23-1 is treated as an ORF (open reading frame) with a function not yet certain. Trimming left V 0 bases short and J 0 bases short, with 20 bases between. The CDR3 is 20 residues long. CDR3 loop: CASSQSGPAKPWSTNEKLFF. The CDR3 coding sequence is TGCGCCAGCAGTCAATCAGGACCAGCCAAGCCATGGTCAACTAATGAAAAACTGTTTTTT.

The rearrangement links TRBV9 to TRBJ1-4; D remains ambiguous. There are 16 residues in the CDR3. V lost 0 bases and J 8 bases, leaving 17 bases between the germline ends. Per the germline V gene, CDR1 is SGDLS and CDR2 is YYNGEE. Here the CDR3 DNA reads TGTGCCAGCAGCGTAGTACGGTCAATGAGGGAAGAAAAACTGTTTTTT. Translated, it gives CASSVVRSMREEKLFF.

The gene calls are TRBV4-3 and TRBJ1-4, with TRBD1 identical over 7 bases. Germline assignment: CDR1 LGHNA and CDR2 YSLEER. V lost 0 bases, J lost 4 bases, and 5 bases stayed unmatched. CDR3 length equals 16 residues. The CDR3 nucleotides are TGCGCCAGCAGCCAAGATAGGGCAGGGGGTAATGAAAAACTGTTTTTT. Translated, it gives CASSQDRAGGNEKLFF.

The rearrangement links TRBV9 to TRBJ1-4; D ambiguous. The V end was cut by 3 bases, the J end by 7 bases, with 16 bases between. This CDR3 is built from 15 residues. Germline V lookup: CDR1 SGDLS, CDR2 YYNGEE. CDR3 loop: CASSGPVGFGEKLFF. The CDR3 coding sequence is TGTGCCAGCAGCGGACCTGTGGGGTTTGGTGAAAAACTGTTTTTT.

The V gene is TRBV6-2 or TRBV6-3, the J gene TRBJ1-2; 11 bases map to TRBD1. The ends lost 1 base at V and 4 bases at J; junction bases unmatched: 11. Germline V gene lookup returns CDR1 MNHEY and CDR2 SVGEGT. The CDR3 extends over 18 amino acids. CDR3 DNA sequence: TGTGCCAGCAGTTACTACCGAACGGACAGGGGGCGCGTCTATGGCTACACCTTC. It encodes CASSYYRTDRGRVYGYTF.

The CDR3, as DNA: TGTGCCAGCAGCTTAAGAGAGGACATTTATTCACCCCTCCACTTT. Translating it yields CASSLREDIYSPLHF. J is TRBJ1-6 and V is TRBV7-9, with D perhaps matching TRBD1 (5 bases). Per the germline V gene, CDR1 is SEHNR and CDR2 is FQNEAQ (reference sequence). V lost 2 bases and J lost 8, with 13 bases in between. The CDR3 loop spans 15 amino acids.

The V and J genes are TRBV5-6 and TRBJ2-1; D is possibly TRBD1 (5 bases). The CDR3 extends over 17 amino acids. V gave up 0 bases and J gave up 0 bases, with 13 bases separating them. The germline CDR1 and CDR2 sequences are SGHDT and YYEEEE. CDR3 region: CASSLDQGTSSYNEQFF. CDR3 bases: TGTGCCAGCAGCTTGGATCAGGGAACCAGCTCCTACAATGAGCAGTTCTTC. Supplemented by reference TRBV5-6 and TRBJ2-1, the full variable domain reads DAGVTQSPTHLIKTRGQQVTLRCSPKSGHDTVSWYQQALGQGPQFIFQYYEEEERQRGNFPDRFSGHQFPNYSSELNVNALLLGDSALYLCASSLDQGTSSYNEQFFGPGTRLTVL.

The chain is built from TRBV4-3 and TRBJ1-2, with unresolved D. The CDR3 has 15 residues. The ends were cut back, 0 bases at V and 4 bases at J, with 12 bases in the middle. Per germline, CDR1 LGHNA and CDR2 YSLEER. The CDR3 region is CASSQDNSGSYGYTF. For the CDR3, the DNA is TGCGCCAGCAGCCAAGATAACAGCGGATCCTATGGCTACACCTTC.

The chain combines TRBV7-3 with TRBJ1-2; 10 bases line up with TRBD1. CDR3 length: 15 amino acids. CDR1 is SGHTA, CDR2 FQGTGA, per germline. V shed 6 bases and J 9 bases; nucleotides not matched to a gene: 13. CDR3 protein: CASRPRGQGIGSYTF. DNA of the CDR3: TGTGCCAGCAGGCCTCGGGGACAGGGGATTGGGAGCTACACCTTC. The full variable domain, completed using reference TRBV7-3 and TRBJ1-2, is GAGVSQTPSNKVTEKGKYVELRCDPISGHTALYWYRQSLGQGPEFLIYFQGTGAADDSGLPNDRFFAVRPEGSVSTLKIQRTERGDSAVYLCASRPRGQGIGSYTFGSGTRLTVV.

The J gene is TRBJ2-2, the V gene TRBV7-9; no firm D call. Germline V gives CDR1 SEHNR, CDR2 FQNEAQ (reference sequence). This CDR3 has 14 amino acids. Trimming removed 8 bases from V and 3 bases from J, with 13 bases in between. The CDR3 DNA reads TGTGCCAGCGTCCCCTCGGGCCACACCGGGGAGCTGTTTTTT. This gives the protein CASVPSGHTGELFF.

The gene calls are TRBV3-1 (or the pseudogene TRBV3-2) and TRBJ2-6; TRBD2 agrees at 7 bases. After removal of 0 bases from V and 0 bases from J, the junction contained 5 bases not matched to a gene. The CDR3 spans 18 residues. Germline V gene sequence: CDR1 LGHDT, CDR2 YNNKEL (reference sequence). CDR3 in DNA: TGTGCCAGCAGCCAAGATTCCAGCGGGACCTCTGGGGCCAACGTCCTGACTTTC. Protein product: CASSQDSSGTSGANVLTF.

V usage is TRBV6-5 and J usage is TRBJ1-4; D is perhaps TRBD1 (6 bases). Germline CDR1 is MNHEY and CDR2 is SVGAGI. Trimming removed 7 bases at V and 3 bases at J, with 12 bases between. The CDR3 extends over 14 amino acids. The CDR3 DNA follows: TGTGCCAGCACCCCCAGGGGACCTAATGAAAAACTGTTTTTT. Its protein product is CASTPRGPNEKLFF.

This rearrangement joins TRBV5-1 to TRBJ2-2, with 10 bases aligning to TRBD1. The V segment lost 4 bases and the J segment 6 bases; nucleotides outside the gene matches: 6. Germline loops: CDR1 SGHRS, CDR2 YFSETQ. CDR3 size: 15 residues. CDR3 sequence: CASSVDRGGPGELFF. CDR3 bases: TGCGCCAGCAGCGTGGACAGGGGGGGCCCCGGGGAGCTGTTTTTT.

The J gene is TRBJ1-3, the V gene TRBV7-2; TRBD1 might be the D (5 bases). Germline loops: CDR1 SGHTA, CDR2 FQGNSA. V lost 1 base, J lost 1 base, and 11 bases lay in between. The CDR3 is 16 amino acids. The CDR3 reads CASSLGRAISGNTIYF. CDR3 coding DNA: TGTGCCAGCAGCTTAGGCAGGGCGATTTCTGGAAACACCATATATTTT.

The V gene is TRBV19, the J gene TRBJ1-2; TRBD1 is a possible D gene (6 bases). CDR3 size: 11 residues. V was cut by 8 bases and J by 4 bases, with 8 bases left in between. Germline values: CDR1 LNHDA, CDR2 SQIVND (reference sequence). CDR3 sequence (DNA): TGTGCCAGTTTCAGGGGCTATGGCTACACCTTC. As protein: CASFRGYGYTF.

This chain uses TRBV3-1 (or the pseudogene TRBV3-2) with TRBJ1-2; weak D call: TRBD1 (5 bases). From germline, CDR1 is LGHDT and CDR2 YNNKEL (reference sequence). The CDR3 covers 15 residues. Trimming took off 6 bases at V and 3 bases at J, with 17 bases between the two ends. The CDR3 here is CASSQQDRSYYGYTF. Written as DNA, the CDR3 is TGTGCCAGCAGTCAACAGGACCGTTCTTACTATGGCTACACCTTC.

This sequence joins TRBV2 and TRBJ1-5; 8 bases fit TRBD1. Germline loops: CDR1 SNHLY, CDR2 FYNNEI. J was trimmed by 2 bases and V by 5 bases; bases with no gene match: 5. This CDR3 has 15 amino acids. The CDR3 loop reads CASSTGGEGNQPQHF. DNA of the CDR3: TGTGCCAGCAGTACAGGGGGGGAGGGCAATCAGCCCCAGCATTTT.